This T cell receptor (beta chain) appears in the sequencing data of a study of blood T cell repertoires in COVID-19. Study as a whole: Nucleic acid was either cDNA or gDNA, and it came from T cells, B-cell-depleted T cells, or PBMCs.

Two negative PCRs, clearance, or symptom resolution had been documented for recovered Cohort 3 donors. Under the authors' procedure: Estimated nucleated cell counts came from reference gene primer amplification. Some clones are missing from TCRdb's copy, which holds only in-frame ones; the method was immunoSEQ multiplex PCR. V, J and clone size are those of that table, while D and trimming were read from the DNA. Here the sample spans 350,000 to 450,000 clones, around 89% being singletons. From germline, CDR1 is KGHSH and CDR2 LQKENI. The CDR3 spans 13 residues. Trimming removed 3 bases from V and 5 bases from J, with 11 bases in between. This clone was recorded only once.

This TCR derives from a man aged 25 to 40 who had recovered from COVID-19. The rearrangement links TRBV18 to TRBJ2-7; weak D call: TRBD1 (6 bases). Sequenced material: PBMCs or T cells enriched from blood (not recorded which). This CDR3 reads CASSPNTGNEQYF. CDR3 nucleotides: TGTGCCAGCTCACCGAACACAGGGAACGAGCAGTACTTC.